The 10 T cell receptor beta chains in this list originate from one sample, sequenced in a study of vaccination and CD4 T cells after COVID-19. No antigens are known for them. Specified treatment: approximately 10-day PBMC culture with coronavirus spike peptide pools or control peptides (ViraFEST assay). Oncomine TCR Beta short-read sequencing was applied to DNA from cultured CD4+ T cells. TCRdb reanalysed the PCR reads using MiXCR and keeps one entry per CDR3 protein. In the table there are 2,500 to 3,500 distinct CDR3 sequences, more than 70% of which are singletons. Specimen: CD4+ T cells from blood, cultured in vitro. Source of these receptors: a human donor who had recovered from COVID-19.

This chain uses TRBV24-1 with TRBJ2-3; D possibly corresponds to TRBD1 (6 bases). V shed 1 base and J shed 5 bases, with 9 bases lying between them. The CDR3 consists of 14 residues. Looked up from germline, CDR1 is KGHDR and CDR2 is SFDVKD. CDR3 coding DNA: TGTGCCACCAGTGATTTACCCAGGGGAGATACGCAGTATTTT. Amino acid sequence: CATSDLPRGDTQYF.

This clonotype is categorized as large. The CDR3 spells CASSPGRAYEQYF. The CDR3 bases are TGTGCCAGCAGTCCAGGGCGCGCCTACGAGCAGTACTTC. This chain links TRBV6-1 with TRBJ2-7; maybe TRBD1 (5 bases). The CDR3 covers 13 residues. Per the germline V gene, CDR1 is MNHNS and CDR2 is SASEGT. V was cut by 5 bases and J by 2 bases, with 10 bases left in between.

In this sample, this clonotype turned up a few times. The chain joins TRBV6-4 to TRBJ2-5; 10 positions match TRBD2. The CDR3 is made up of 14 amino acids. The J segment lost 7 bases and the V segment lost 3 bases, leaving 5 bases of the junction unmatched. In germline, CDR1 is MRHNA, CDR2 SNTAGT. CDR3 sequence (DNA): TGTGCCAGCAGTGAAACCGGGACTAGCGTGACCCAGTACTTC. Amino acid sequence: CASSETGTSVTQYF.

The chain carries TRBV6-1 and TRBJ2-3; tentative D call: TRBD2 (5 bases). V gave up 6 bases and J gave up 0 bases, with 10 bases separating them. The CDR3 is 14 amino acids. The germline V gene encodes CDR1 MNHNS and CDR2 SASEGT. The CDR3: CASRQRRSTDTQYF. The CDR3 nucleotides are TGTGCCAGCAGGCAGAGGAGGAGCACAGATACGCAGTATTTT.

This clonotype was seen only a few times. The J gene is TRBJ1-6, the V gene TRBV12-3 or TRBV12-4; 8 bases are shared with TRBD1. V was clipped by 4 bases and J by 0 bases; unmatched bases: 11. The CDR3 sequence is 19 residues long. CDR3 sequence reads: CASSSRSHRGSSYNSPLHF. The CDR3 DNA reads TGTGCCAGCAGTTCCCGATCCCACAGGGGGAGCTCCTATAATTCACCCCTCCACTTT.

The rearrangement joins TRBV7-2 to TRBJ1-6, with TRBD1 matching over 7 bases. Germline V gene data show CDR1 as SGHTA and CDR2 as FQGNSA. V was pared by 1 base and J by 12 bases, with 12 bases of the junction left unmatched. The CDR3 covers 16 residues. Written as DNA, the CDR3 is TGTGCCAGCAGCTTAGTGGGACAGAGAGCGAGTCGACCCCTCCACTTT. Translating it yields CASSLVGQRASRPLHF.

V usage is TRBV7-3 and J usage is TRBJ1-2; D remains unclear. Germline CDR1 reads SGHTA; CDR2 reads FQGTGA. V was shortened by 5 bases and J by 4 bases, with 14 bases between the two germline ends. This CDR3 has 14 residues. DNA for the CDR3: TGTGCCAGCAGCCCTTTTACGGTGGGCTATGGCTACACCTTC. This sequence encodes CASSPFTVGYGYTF.

The chain uses TRBV5-4 and TRBJ1-2; D perhaps matches TRBD1 (6 bases). CDR1 and CDR2 from the germline V gene are SGHNT and YYREEE (reference sequence). This CDR3 has 17 amino acids. V lost 0 bases and J 4 bases, leaving 19 bases between the germline ends. The CDR3, as DNA: TGTGCCAGCAGCTTGGTTCAGGGGCCAGCGCTCCCCTATGGCTACACCTTC. Translating it yields CASSLVQGPALPYGYTF.

V is TRBV19 and J is TRBJ1-2; no clear D gene. Germline CDR1 reads LNHDA; CDR2 reads SQIVND (reference sequence). Trimming took 9 bases from V and 3 from J, leaving 20 bases between them. This CDR3 spans 15 amino acids. The CDR3: CASWGGGSSDYGYTF. The CDR3 DNA is TGTGCCAGCTGGGGAGGAGGCAGCTCGGACTATGGCTACACCTTC.

This chain joins TRBV5-1 and TRBJ2-7; D might be TRBD1 or TRBD2, each matching 5 bases. Germline CDR1 and CDR2: SGHRS and YFSETQ. V lost 0 bases to trimming and J lost 4 bases, with 8 bases between them. The CDR3 extends over 13 amino acids. The CDR3 reads CASSLAGTYEQYF. In DNA form, the CDR3 reads TGCGCCAGCAGCTTGGCAGGGACGTACGAGCAGTACTTC.